Each of the 19 T cell receptor beta chains below was sequenced from the same sample in a study of early T cells in non-severe SARS-CoV-2 infection. TCRdb ran MiXCR on the 5' RACE reads and lists one entry per CDR3 protein. There are about 56,000 distinct CDR3 sequences in the sample; less than 15% occur only once, and 4.1% lies in the top ten. The specimen comprised whole blood, sampled at baseline. These receptor sequences come from an adult who was a healthcare worker with PCR-confirmed SARS-CoV-2 infection or an uninfected control (not recorded which).

The V and J genes are TRBV20-1 and TRBJ2-1, with a tentative D call TRBD1 (5 bases). The CDR3 sequence is 11 residues long. The germline CDR1 and CDR2 sequences are DFQATT and SNEGSKA (reference sequence). Trimming stripped 3 bases from V and 9 bases from J, with 9 bases between. CDR3 in DNA: TGCAGTGCTAGCAGGGTAGGTGAGCAGTTCTTC. It specifies CSASRVGEQFF.

J is TRBJ2-4 and V is TRBV6-6; D is tentatively TRBD1 or TRBD2 (5 bases each). The CDR3 has 14 amino acids. V dropped 6 bases and J dropped 1 base, with 10 bases sitting between them. Germline assignment: CDR1 MNHNY and CDR2 SVGAGI (reference sequence). The CDR3 bases are TGTGCCAGCAGGGGGGTCGGGGCCAAAAACATTCAGTACTTC. Translated: CASRGVGAKNIQYF.

V usage is TRBV13 and J usage is TRBJ2-7, with D possibly matching TRBD1 (6 bases). Germline V lookup: CDR1 PRHDT, CDR2 FYEKMQ (reference sequence). This CDR3 has 15 amino acids. V was trimmed by 0 bases and J by 5 bases, leaving 14 bases between them. DNA for the CDR3: TGTGCCAGCAGCTTAGGGCCCTGGGGGCAGGACGAGCAGTACTTC. Residues: CASSLGPWGQDEQYF.

This chain uses TRBV5-1 with TRBJ2-7; 7 nucleotides match TRBD2. This CDR3 comprises 15 residues. Trimming cost V 5 bases and J 5 bases; bases outside gene matches: 13. The germline V gene has CDR1 SGHRS and CDR2 YFSETQ. The CDR3 loop is CASRNQASGGHEQYF. For the CDR3, the DNA is TGCGCCAGCAGGAACCAGGCTAGCGGTGGACACGAGCAGTACTTC. Full variable domain (outside the CDR3, taken from reference TRBV5-1 and TRBJ2-7): KAGVTQTPRYLIKTRGQQVTLSCSPISGHRSVSWYQQTPGQGLQFLFEYFSETQRNKGNFPGRFSGRQFSNSRSEMNVSTLELGDSALYLCASRNQASGGHEQYFGPGTRLTVT.

This clonotype was seen a few times. J is TRBJ1-1 and V is TRBV7-6; 7 bases are a match to TRBD1. This CDR3 contains 16 residues. Germline trimming cut 2 bases from V and 4 bases from J; bases unmatched to any gene: 10. Germline-derived CDR1 and CDR2 are SGHVS and FNYEAQ. The CDR3 DNA reads as TGTGCCAGCAGCTTATCGACAGGGCAGAGAGGCACTGAAGCTTTCTTT. Translating gives CASSLSTGQRGTEAFF.

This clonotype has more than one count but fewer than ten. The chain combines TRBV2 with TRBJ2-2, with D possibly TRBD1 on 5 matching bases. Germline CDR1 and CDR2: SNHLY and FYNNEI. With 3 bases removed from V and 2 bases from J, the gap between germline ends came to 10 bases. The CDR3 has 15 amino acids. The chain's CDR3 is CASSELGQNTGELFF. The CDR3, as DNA: TGTGCCAGCAGTGAGCTTGGACAAAACACCGGGGAGCTGTTTTTT.

This sequence joins TRBV9 and TRBJ2-1; D gene unclear. Germline loops: CDR1 SGDLS, CDR2 YYNGEE. The CDR3 contains 15 residues. Trimming pared 0 bases from V and 1 base from J, leaving 8 bases between. CDR3 DNA: TGTGCCAGCAGCGTAGGGCTAGATTCCTACAATGAGCAGTTCTTC. It codes for CASSVGLDSYNEQFF.

The rearrangement links TRBV11-3 to TRBJ2-1, with D perhaps matching TRBD2 (5 bases). The CDR3 contains 15 residues. In germline, CDR1 is SGHNT, CDR2 YENEEA. V gave up 5 bases and J gave up 9 bases, with 20 bases separating them. The DNA of the CDR3 is TGTGCCAGCAGCCCAGGAGGTTCACGGAGAGGTGAGCAGTTCTTC. It yields the protein CASSPGGSRRGEQFF.

V gene TRBV7-2 combines with J gene TRBJ2-3; D not resolved. The CDR3 length is 13 residues. Deletions cut 1 base from V and 3 bases from J, with 5 bases between. The germline V gene has CDR1 SGHTA and CDR2 FQGNSA. As DNA, the CDR3 is TGTGCCAGCAGCTTAGTCATAACAGATACGCAGTATTTT. Translating it yields CASSLVITDTQYF.

This clonotype has just a few counts. This chain joins TRBV29-1 and TRBJ2-7; TRBD2 matches at 13 bases. With V trimmed by 4 bases and J by 2 bases, 5 bases remained unmatched. The length of the CDR3 is 15 residues. Per germline, CDR1 SQVTM and CDR2 ANQGSEA. CDR3 protein: CSVGGTSGIPYEQYF. The DNA for the CDR3 is TGCAGCGTTGGAGGGACTAGCGGGATCCCCTACGAGCAGTACTTC.

This clonotype was observed many times. The J gene is TRBJ1-2, the V gene TRBV5-1, with 8 bases lining up with TRBD1. CDR1 and CDR2 (germline): SGHRS, YFSETQ. Trimming at V came to 3 bases and at J to 3 bases, leaving 4 bases not matched to a gene. CDR3 length: 14 residues. The DNA of the CDR3 is TGCGCCAGCAGCTCAGGGGGCGCGGACTATGGCTACACCTTC. The encoded protein is CASSSGGADYGYTF.

V usage is TRBV28 and J usage is TRBJ2-7, with a weak D call TRBD2 (5 bases). The CDR3 runs to 13 residues. The V and J ends lost 5 bases and 5 bases respectively, with 13 bases between them. CDR1 is MDHEN and CDR2 is SYDVKM in the germline V gene. CDR3 bases: TGTGCCAGCAGTGAGGGTAGCTTCCACGAGCAGTACTTC. The encoded protein is CASSEGSFHEQYF.

This clonotype was recorded a few times. The DNA for the CDR3 is TGTGCCAGCAGTGCGAAAGGGTGGGACACTGAAGCTTTCTTT. Residues: CASSAKGWDTEAFF. The chain employs TRBV6-1 and TRBJ1-1; D is unresolved. Germline CDR1 and CDR2: MNHNS and SASEGT. The V and J ends lost 4 bases and 3 bases respectively, with 12 bases between them. The CDR3 runs 14 residues.

The table lists this clonotype with a few counts. The chain combines TRBV29-1 with TRBJ1-1; 8 bases map to TRBD1. This CDR3 spans 13 amino acids. With V trimmed by 4 bases and J by 5 bases, 6 bases remained unmatched. Germline CDR1 reads SQVTM; CDR2 reads ANQGSEA. In DNA, the CDR3 is TGCAGCGTTGTGGACAGGGAAAATACTGAAGCTTTCTTT. Encoded protein: CSVVDRENTEAFF. Full variable domain (outside the CDR3, taken from reference TRBV29-1 and TRBJ1-1): SAVISQKPSRDICQRGTSLTIQCQVDSQVTMMFWYRQQPGQSLTLIATANQGSEATYESGFVIDKFPISRPNLTFSTLTVSNMSPEDSSIYLCSVVDRENTEAFFGQGTRLTVV.

The chain carries TRBV5-4 and TRBJ2-3, with D maybe TRBD2 (5 bases). The CDR3 contains 14 residues. CDR1 is SGHNT, CDR2 YYREEE, per germline (reference sequence). Trimming stripped 4 bases from V and 6 bases from J, with 15 bases between. The CDR3 spells CASSLGAGTDTQYF. In nucleotides, the CDR3 is TGTGCCAGCAGCCTGGGCGCGGGTACGGATACGCAGTATTTT. Using reference TRBV5-4 and TRBJ2-3 for the parts outside the CDR3, the full variable domain is ETGVTQSPTHLIKTRGQQVTLRCSSQSGHNTVSWYQQALGQGPQFIFQYYREEENGRGNFPPRFSGLQFPNYSSELNVNALELDDSALYLCASSLGAGTDTQYFGPGTRLTVL.

This clonotype was seen a few times. The chain is built from TRBV12-3 or TRBV12-4 and TRBJ2-3; D gene uncertain. The V and J ends lost 5 bases and 8 bases respectively, with 14 bases between them. The length of the CDR3 is 13 residues. CDR3 region: CASSLKSFVTQYF. DNA of the CDR3: TGTGCCAGCAGTCTAAAATCGTTTGTTACGCAGTATTTT.

This clonotype was counted many times. This chain uses TRBV7-6 with TRBJ2-2; the D gene could be TRBD1 or TRBD2 (6 bases each). V lost 2 bases to trimming and J lost 5 bases, with 15 bases between them. The germline CDR1 and CDR2 sequences are SGHVS and FNYEAQ. CDR3 size: 16 residues. CDR3 region: CASSLYPQGRTGELFF. DNA of the CDR3: TGTGCCAGCAGCTTATACCCCCAGGGGAGGACCGGGGAGCTGTTTTTT.

This clonotype has ten or more counts. This chain links TRBV20-1 with TRBJ2-7; 7 bases align to TRBD1. Germline CDR1 is DFQATT and CDR2 is SNEGSKA (reference sequence). V shed 4 bases, J shed 3 bases, and the junction held 6 bases outside the gene matches. The CDR3 has 13 residues. CDR3 in amino acids: CSAIGTADYEQYF. The CDR3 DNA is TGCAGTGCTATCGGGACAGCCGACTACGAGCAGTACTTC.

The sample holds a few counts of this clonotype. This sequence joins TRBV5-4 and TRBJ2-1, with 10 nucleotides matching TRBD2. V lost 4 bases to trimming and J lost 0 bases; unmatched junction nucleotides: 4. From germline, CDR1 is SGHNT and CDR2 YYREEE (reference sequence). CDR3 size: 16 residues. The chain's CDR3 is CASSSGGDISYNEQFF. The CDR3, as DNA: TGTGCCAGCAGCAGCGGGGGGGACATCTCCTACAATGAGCAGTTCTTC.